Below are 8 T cell receptor beta chains sequenced from a single sample in a study of early T cells in non-severe SARS-CoV-2 infection. MiXCR, run by TCRdb on the 5' RACE reads, gives a single entry per CDR3 protein. The sample holds about 97,000 distinct CDR3 sequences, more than 9.5% seen once. The specimen comprised whole blood, sampled at baseline. The receptor source for this set is an adult who was a healthcare worker with PCR-confirmed SARS-CoV-2 infection or an uninfected control (not recorded which).

This clonotype has only a few counts. V is TRBV6-1 and J is TRBJ2-2; TRBD2 agrees at 13 bases. The V segment lost 6 bases and the J segment 1 base; nucleotides outside the gene matches: 11. The CDR3 runs 19 residues. Germline V gives CDR1 MNHNS, CDR2 SASEGT. The CDR3 DNA follows: TGTGCCAGCAGGGAATTCGGGACTAGCGGGGACCTGAACACCGGGGAGCTGTTTTTT. Translation gives CASREFGTSGDLNTGELFF.

This clonotype was seen a few times. The chain links TRBV5-6 to TRBJ1-2; D perhaps matches TRBD1 (6 bases). The V end was cut by 0 bases, the J end by 7 bases, with 16 bases between. The CDR3 length is 15 residues. Looked up from germline, CDR1 is SGHDT and CDR2 is YYEEEE. The CDR3 nucleotides are TGTGCCAGCAGCTTGGGAGCAGGGGCCAGAGCTGGCTACACCTTC. As protein: CASSLGAGARAGYTF.

This clonotype was counted many times. V is TRBV20-1 and J is TRBJ1-1; TRBD1 might be the D (5 bases). This CDR3 is built from 12 residues. The V and J ends lost 1 base and 4 bases respectively, with 7 bases between them. The germline V gene encodes CDR1 DFQATT and CDR2 SNEGSKA (reference sequence). CDR3 in amino acids: CSARAQGTEAFF. As DNA, the CDR3 is TGCAGTGCTAGAGCTCAGGGCACTGAAGCTTTCTTT.

In its sample, this clonotype was seen once. This chain joins TRBV29-1 and TRBJ2-7; 10 bases are a match to TRBD1. V dropped 6 bases and J dropped 3; count of bases not matched to a gene: 8. The CDR3 sequence is 14 residues long. Germline CDR1 reads SQVTM; CDR2 reads ANQGSEA. CDR3 amino acids: CSVSPGTGVYEQYF. The CDR3 bases are TGCAGCGTGAGTCCAGGGACAGGGGTCTACGAGCAGTACTTC.

As to this clonotype: A clone one base away is much larger, so this may be a read error. The V call is TRBV5-4, the J call TRBJ1-2; TRBD1 matches 8 bases. Germline lookup yields CDR1 SGHNT and CDR2 YYREEE (reference sequence). This CDR3 is 14 amino acids long. In DNA form, the CDR3 reads TGTGCCGGCAGCCTGACCCAGGGGGCGGTTGGCTACACCTTC. It specifies CAGSLTQGAVGYTF.

The rearrangement uses TRBV12-3 or TRBV12-4 and TRBJ2-7, with 11 bases aligning to TRBD2. The V segment lost 2 bases and the J segment 0 bases; nucleotides outside the gene matches: 12. This CDR3 is built from 19 residues. CDR3 sequence: CASSLIPRLAGRVSYEQYF. The CDR3 DNA reads as TGTGCCAGCAGTTTAATTCCACGACTAGCGGGACGGGTCTCCTACGAGCAGTACTTC.

This clonotype was seen a few times. The rearrangement uses TRBV11-2 and TRBJ2-1; 10 bases are a match to TRBD2. V dropped 2 bases and J dropped 6; count of bases not matched to a gene: 7. CDR1 and CDR2 (germline): SGHAT, FQNNGV. The CDR3 is 16 residues long. The CDR3 loop reads CASSLRPSGSRNEQFF. As DNA, the CDR3 is TGTGCCAGCAGCTTACGGCCTAGCGGGAGTCGCAATGAGCAGTTCTTC.

The sample holds a few counts of this clonotype. The gene calls are TRBV14 and TRBJ1-1; 9 bases fit TRBD1. The CDR3 extends over 16 amino acids. The germline V gene has CDR1 SGHDN and CDR2 FVKESK. Germline trimming cut 4 bases from V and 2 bases from J; bases unmatched to any gene: 8. In DNA, the CDR3 is TGTGCCAGCAGCCGCATACCGGGACAGGGCAACACTGAAGCTTTCTTT. This sequence encodes CASSRIPGQGNTEAFF. The whole variable domain, remainder taken from reference TRBV14 and TRBJ1-1, is EAGVTQFPSHSVIEKGQTVTLRCDPISGHDNLYWYRRVMGKEIKFLLHFVKESKQDESGMPNNRFLAERTGGTYSTLKVQPAELEDSGVYFCASSRIPGQGNTEAFFGQGTRLTVV.